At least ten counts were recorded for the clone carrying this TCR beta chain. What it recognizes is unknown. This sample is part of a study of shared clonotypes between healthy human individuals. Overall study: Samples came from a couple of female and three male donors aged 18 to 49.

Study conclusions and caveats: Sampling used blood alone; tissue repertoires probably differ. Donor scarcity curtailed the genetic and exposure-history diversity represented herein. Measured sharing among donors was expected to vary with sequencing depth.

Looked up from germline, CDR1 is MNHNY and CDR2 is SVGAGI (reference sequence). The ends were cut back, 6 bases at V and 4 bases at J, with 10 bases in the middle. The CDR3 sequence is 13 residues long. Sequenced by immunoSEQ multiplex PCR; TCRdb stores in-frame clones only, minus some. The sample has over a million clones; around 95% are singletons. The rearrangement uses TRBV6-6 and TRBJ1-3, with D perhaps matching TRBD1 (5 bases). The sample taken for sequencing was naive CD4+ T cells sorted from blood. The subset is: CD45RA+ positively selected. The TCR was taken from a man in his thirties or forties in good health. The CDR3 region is CASSRTTGNTIYF. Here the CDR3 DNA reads TGTGCCAGCAGCCGGACAACCGGAAACACCATATATTTT.